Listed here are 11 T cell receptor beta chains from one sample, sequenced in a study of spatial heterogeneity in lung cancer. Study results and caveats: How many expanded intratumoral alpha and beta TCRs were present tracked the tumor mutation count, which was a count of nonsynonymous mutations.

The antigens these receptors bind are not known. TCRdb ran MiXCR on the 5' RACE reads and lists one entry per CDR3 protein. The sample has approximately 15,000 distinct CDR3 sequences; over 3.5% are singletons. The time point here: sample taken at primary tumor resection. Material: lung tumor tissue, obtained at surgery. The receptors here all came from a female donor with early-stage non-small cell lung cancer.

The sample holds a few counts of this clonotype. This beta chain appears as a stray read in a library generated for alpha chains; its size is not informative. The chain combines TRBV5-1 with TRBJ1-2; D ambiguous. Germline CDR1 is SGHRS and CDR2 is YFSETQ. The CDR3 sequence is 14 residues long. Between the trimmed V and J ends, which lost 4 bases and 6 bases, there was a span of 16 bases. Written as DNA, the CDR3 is TGCGCCAGCAGCCCCGTGGTAGGCATCGATGGCTACACCTTC. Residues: CASSPVVGIDGYTF.

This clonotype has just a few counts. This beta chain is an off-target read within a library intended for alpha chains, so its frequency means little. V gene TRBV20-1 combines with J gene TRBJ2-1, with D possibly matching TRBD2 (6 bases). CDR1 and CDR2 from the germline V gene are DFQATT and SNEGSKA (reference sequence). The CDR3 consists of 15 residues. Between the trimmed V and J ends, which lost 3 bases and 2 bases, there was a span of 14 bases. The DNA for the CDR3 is TGCAGTGCTAGGGAAGGAGGGGCCGCCTACAATGAGCAGTTCTTC. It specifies CSAREGGAAYNEQFF.

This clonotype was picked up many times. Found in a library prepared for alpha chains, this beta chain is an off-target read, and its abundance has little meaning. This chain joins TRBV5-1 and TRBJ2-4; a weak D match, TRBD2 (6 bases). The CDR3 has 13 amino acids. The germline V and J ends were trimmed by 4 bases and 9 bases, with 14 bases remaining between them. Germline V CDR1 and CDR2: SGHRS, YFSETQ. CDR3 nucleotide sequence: TGCGCCAGCAGCCTGATGGGAGGTGGCATTCAGTACTTC. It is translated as CASSLMGGGIQYF.

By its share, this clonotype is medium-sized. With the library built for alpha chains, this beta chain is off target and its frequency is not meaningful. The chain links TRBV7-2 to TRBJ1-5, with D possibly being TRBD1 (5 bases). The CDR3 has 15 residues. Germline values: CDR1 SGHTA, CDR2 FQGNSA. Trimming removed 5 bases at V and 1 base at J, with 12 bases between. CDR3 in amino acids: CASSPNRGSNQPQHF. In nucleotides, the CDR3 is TGTGCCAGCAGCCCAAACCGGGGCAGCAATCAGCCCCAGCATTTT. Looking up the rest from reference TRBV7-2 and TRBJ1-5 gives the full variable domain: GAGVSQSPSNKVTEKGKDVELRCDPISGHTALYWYRQSLGQGLEFLIYFQGNSAPDKSGLPSDRFSAERTGGSVSTLTIQRTQQEDSAVYLCASSPNRGSNQPQHFGDGTRLSIL.

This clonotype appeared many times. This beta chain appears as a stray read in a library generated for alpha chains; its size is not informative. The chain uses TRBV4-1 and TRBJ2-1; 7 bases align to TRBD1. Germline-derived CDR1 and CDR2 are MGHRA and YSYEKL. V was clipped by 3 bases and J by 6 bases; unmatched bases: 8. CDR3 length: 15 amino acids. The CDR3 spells CASSHLDRDSNEQFF. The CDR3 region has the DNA TGCGCCAGCAGCCATCTTGACCGGGACAGCAATGAGCAGTTCTTC.

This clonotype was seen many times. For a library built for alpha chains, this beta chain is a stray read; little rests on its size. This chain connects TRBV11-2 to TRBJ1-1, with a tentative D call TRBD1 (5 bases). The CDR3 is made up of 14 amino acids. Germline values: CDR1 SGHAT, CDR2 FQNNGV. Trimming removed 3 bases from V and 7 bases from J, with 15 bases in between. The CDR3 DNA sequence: TGTGCCAGCAGCTTGGATACAGGTACGAATGAAGCTTTCTTT. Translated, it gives CASSLDTGTNEAFF.

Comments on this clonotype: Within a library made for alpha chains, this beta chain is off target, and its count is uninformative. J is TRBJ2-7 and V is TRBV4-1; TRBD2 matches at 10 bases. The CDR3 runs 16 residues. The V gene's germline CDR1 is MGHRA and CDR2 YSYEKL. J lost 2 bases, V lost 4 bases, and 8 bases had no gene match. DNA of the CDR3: TGCGCCAGCAGCCGTGACCCTAGCGGGGGAACCTACGAGCAGTACTTC. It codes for CASSRDPSGGTYEQYF.

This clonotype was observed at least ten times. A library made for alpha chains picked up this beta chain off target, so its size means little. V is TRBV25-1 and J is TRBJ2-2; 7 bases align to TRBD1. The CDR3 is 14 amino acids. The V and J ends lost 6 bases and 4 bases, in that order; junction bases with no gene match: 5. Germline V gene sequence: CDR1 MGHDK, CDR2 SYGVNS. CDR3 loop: CASSYRGFTGELFF. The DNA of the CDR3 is TGTGCCAGCAGCTACAGGGGCTTCACCGGGGAGCTGTTTTTT.

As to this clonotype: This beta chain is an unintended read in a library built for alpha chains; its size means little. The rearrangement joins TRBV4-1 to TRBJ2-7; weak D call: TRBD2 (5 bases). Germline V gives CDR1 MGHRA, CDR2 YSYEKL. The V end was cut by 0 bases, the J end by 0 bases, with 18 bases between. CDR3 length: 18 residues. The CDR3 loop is CASSQEGLRGRYSYEQYF. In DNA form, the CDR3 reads TGCGCCAGCAGCCAAGAAGGCCTTCGGGGTCGCTACTCCTACGAGCAGTACTTC.

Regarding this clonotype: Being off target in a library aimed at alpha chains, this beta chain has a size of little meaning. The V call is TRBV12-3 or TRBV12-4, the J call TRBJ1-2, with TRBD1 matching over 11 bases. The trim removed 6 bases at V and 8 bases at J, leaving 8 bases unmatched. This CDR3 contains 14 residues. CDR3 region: CASSYGQGAYGYTF. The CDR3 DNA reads TGTGCCAGCAGCTATGGACAGGGGGCGTACGGCTACACCTTC.

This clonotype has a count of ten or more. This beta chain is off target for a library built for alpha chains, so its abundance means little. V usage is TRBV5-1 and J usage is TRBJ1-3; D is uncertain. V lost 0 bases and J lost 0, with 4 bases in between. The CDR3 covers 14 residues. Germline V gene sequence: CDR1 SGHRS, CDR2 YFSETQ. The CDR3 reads CASSLGDSGNTIYF. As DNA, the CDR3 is TGCGCCAGCAGCTTGGGGGACTCTGGAAACACCATATATTTT.